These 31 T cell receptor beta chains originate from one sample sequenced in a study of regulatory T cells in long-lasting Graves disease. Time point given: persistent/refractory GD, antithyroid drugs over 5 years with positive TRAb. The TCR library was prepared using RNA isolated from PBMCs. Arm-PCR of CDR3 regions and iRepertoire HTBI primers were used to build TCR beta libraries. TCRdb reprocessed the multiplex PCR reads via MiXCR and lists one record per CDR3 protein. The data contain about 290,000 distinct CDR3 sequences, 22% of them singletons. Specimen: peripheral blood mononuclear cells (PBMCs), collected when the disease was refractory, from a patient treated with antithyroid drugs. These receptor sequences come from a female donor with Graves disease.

The CDR3 region has the DNA TGTGCCAGCAGCCCTGGGGGGGCGATCAATCAGCCCCAGCATTTT. Amino acid sequence: CASSPGGAINQPQHF. The J gene is TRBJ1-5, the V gene TRBV9; D is possibly TRBD1 (6 bases). The CDR3 has 15 residues. V dropped 4 bases and J dropped 3 bases, with 14 bases sitting between them. Germline V gene sequence: CDR1 SGDLS, CDR2 YYNGEE. The variable domain in full, completed from reference TRBV9 and TRBJ1-5, reads DSGVTQTPKHLITATGQRVTLRCSPRSGDLSVYWYQQSLDQGLQFLIQYYNGEERAKGNILERFSAQQFPDLHSELNLSSLELGDSALYFCASSPGGAINQPQHFGDGTRLSIL.

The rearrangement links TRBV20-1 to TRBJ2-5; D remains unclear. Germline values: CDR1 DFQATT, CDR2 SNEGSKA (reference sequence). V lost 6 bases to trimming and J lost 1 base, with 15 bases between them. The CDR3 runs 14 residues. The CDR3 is CSAHAGWAQETQYF. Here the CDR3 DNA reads TGCAGTGCCCACGCTGGGTGGGCCCAAGAGACCCAGTACTTC.

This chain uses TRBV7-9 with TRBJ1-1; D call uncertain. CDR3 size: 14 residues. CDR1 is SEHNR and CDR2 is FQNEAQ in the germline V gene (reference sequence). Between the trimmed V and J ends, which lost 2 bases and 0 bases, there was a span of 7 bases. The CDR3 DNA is TGTGCCAGCAGCTTATTGACACTGAACACTGAAGCTTTCTTT. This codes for CASSLLTLNTEAFF.

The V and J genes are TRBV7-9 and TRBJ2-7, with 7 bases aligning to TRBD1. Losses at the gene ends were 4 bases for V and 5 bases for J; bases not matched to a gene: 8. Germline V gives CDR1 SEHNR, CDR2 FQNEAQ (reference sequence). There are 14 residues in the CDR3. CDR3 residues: CASSSLTGSHEQYF. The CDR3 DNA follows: TGTGCCAGCAGCTCACTGACAGGGTCCCACGAGCAGTACTTC. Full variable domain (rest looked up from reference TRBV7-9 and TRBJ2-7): DTGVSQNPRHKITKRGQNVTFRCDPISEHNRLYWYRQTLGQGPEFLTYFQNEAQLEKSRLLSDRFSAERPKGSFSTLEIQRTEQGDSAMYLCASSSLTGSHEQYFGPGTRLTVT.

The CDR3 DNA sequence: TGTGCCAGCAGCTCCGGGACTAGCGCTTTTGAGCAGTTCTTC. Amino acids: CASSSGTSAFEQFF. V and J are TRBV13 and TRBJ2-1; TRBD2 matches at 10 bases. The junction had 6 bases not matched to a gene; V was cut back by 4 bases and J by 9 bases. The CDR3 loop spans 14 amino acids. Germline CDR1 and CDR2: PRHDT and FYEKMQ (reference sequence).

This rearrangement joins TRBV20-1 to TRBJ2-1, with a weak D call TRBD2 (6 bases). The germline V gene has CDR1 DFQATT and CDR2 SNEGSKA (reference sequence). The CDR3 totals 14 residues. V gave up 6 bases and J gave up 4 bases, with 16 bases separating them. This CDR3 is CSAGDSPGYNEQFF. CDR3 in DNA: TGCAGTGCAGGGGACTCTCCCGGGTACAATGAGCAGTTCTTC.

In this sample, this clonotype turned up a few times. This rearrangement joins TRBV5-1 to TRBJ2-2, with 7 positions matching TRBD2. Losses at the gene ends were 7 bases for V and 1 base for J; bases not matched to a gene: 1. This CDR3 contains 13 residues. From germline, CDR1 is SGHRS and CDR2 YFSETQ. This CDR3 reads CASQRGNTGELFF. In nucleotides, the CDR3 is TGCGCCAGCCAGCGGGGGAACACCGGGGAGCTGTTTTTT.

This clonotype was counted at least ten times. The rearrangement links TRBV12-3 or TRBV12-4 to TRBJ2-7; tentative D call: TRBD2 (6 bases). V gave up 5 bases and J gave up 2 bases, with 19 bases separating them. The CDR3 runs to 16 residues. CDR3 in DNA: TGTGCCAGCAGTGGGGGATCCCTAGCGAGACCCTACGAGCAGTACTTC. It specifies CASSGGSLARPYEQYF.

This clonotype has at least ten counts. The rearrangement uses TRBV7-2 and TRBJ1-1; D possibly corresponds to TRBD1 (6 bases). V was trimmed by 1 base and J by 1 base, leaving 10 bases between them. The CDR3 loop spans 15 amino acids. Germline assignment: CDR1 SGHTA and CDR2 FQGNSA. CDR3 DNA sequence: TGTGCCAGCAGCTTAGTAGGGGGTTCGAACACTGAAGCTTTCTTT. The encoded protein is CASSLVGGSNTEAFF.

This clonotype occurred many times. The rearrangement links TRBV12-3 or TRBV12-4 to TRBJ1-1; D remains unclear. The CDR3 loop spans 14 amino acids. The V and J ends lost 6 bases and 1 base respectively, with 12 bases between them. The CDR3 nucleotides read TGTGCCAGCAGAAAGGACGGAGAGAACACTGAAGCTTTCTTT. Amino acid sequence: CASRKDGENTEAFF.

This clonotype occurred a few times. The CDR3 loop reads CASGANLNTGELFF. The CDR3 DNA reads as TGTGCCAGCGGGGCAAATTTGAACACCGGGGAGCTGTTTTTT. The chain carries TRBV6-1 and TRBJ2-2, with D perhaps TRBD1 (5 bases). The CDR3 runs to 14 residues. Deletions cut 8 bases from V and 1 base from J, with 11 bases between. Per germline, CDR1 MNHNS and CDR2 SASEGT.

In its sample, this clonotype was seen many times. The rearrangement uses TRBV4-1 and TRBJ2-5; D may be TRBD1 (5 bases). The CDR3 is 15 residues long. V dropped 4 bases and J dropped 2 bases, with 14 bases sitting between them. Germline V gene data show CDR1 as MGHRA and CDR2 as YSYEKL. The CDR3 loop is CASSPRDSAQETQYF. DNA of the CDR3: TGCGCCAGCAGCCCCAGAGACAGCGCACAAGAGACCCAGTACTTC.

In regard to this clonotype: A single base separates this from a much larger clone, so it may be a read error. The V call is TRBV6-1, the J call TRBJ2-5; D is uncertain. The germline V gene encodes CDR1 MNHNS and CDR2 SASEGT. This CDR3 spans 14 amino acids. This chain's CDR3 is CASSGPYFQEAQYF. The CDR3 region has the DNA TGTGCCAGCAGCGGCCCCTACTTCCAAGAGGCCCAGTACTTC.

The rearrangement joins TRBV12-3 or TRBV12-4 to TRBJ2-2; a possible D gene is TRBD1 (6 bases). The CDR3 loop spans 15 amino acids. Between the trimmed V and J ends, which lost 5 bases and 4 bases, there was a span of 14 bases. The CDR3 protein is CASSKDRIPTGELFF. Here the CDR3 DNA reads TGTGCCAGCAGTAAGGACAGAATCCCCACCGGGGAGCTGTTTTTT.

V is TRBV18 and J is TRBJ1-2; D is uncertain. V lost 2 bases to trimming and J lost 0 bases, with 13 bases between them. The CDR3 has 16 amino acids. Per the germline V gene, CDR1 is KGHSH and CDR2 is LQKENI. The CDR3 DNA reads TGTGCCAGCTCACCATTAGAATCGCGAACTAACTATGGCTACACCTTC. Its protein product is CASSPLESRTNYGYTF.

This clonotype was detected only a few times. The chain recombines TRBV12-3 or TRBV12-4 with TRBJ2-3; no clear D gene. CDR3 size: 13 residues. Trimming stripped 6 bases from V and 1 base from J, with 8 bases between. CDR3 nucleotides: TGTGCCAGCAGACCGGTAGGCACAGATACGCAGTATTTT. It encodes CASRPVGTDTQYF.

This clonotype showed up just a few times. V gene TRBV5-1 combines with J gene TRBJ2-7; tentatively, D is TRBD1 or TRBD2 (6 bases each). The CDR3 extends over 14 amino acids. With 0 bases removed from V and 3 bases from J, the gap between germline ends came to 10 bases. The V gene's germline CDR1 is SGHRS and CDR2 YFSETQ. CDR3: CASSLEGDFYEQYF. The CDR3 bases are TGCGCCAGCAGCTTGGAGGGGGACTTCTACGAGCAGTACTTC.

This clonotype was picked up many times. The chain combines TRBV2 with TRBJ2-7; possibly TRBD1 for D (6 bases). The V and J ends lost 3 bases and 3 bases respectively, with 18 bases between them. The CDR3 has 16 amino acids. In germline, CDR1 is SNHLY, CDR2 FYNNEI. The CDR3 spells CASSEGHQGRYYEQYF. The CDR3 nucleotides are TGTGCCAGCAGTGAGGGGCATCAGGGGCGATACTACGAGCAGTACTTC.

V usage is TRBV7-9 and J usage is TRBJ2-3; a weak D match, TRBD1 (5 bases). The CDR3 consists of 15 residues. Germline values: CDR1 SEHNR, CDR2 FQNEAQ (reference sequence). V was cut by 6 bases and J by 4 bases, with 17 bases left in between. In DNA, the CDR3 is TGTGCCAGCAGTTACGACAGCCCAGAATCAGATACGCAGTATTTT. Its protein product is CASSYDSPESDTQYF.

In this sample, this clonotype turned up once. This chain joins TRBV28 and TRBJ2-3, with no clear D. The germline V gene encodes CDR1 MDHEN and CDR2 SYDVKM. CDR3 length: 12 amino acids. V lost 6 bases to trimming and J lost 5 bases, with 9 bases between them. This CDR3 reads CASSSLVDTQYF. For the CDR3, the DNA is TGTGCCAGCAGCTCATTAGTAGATACGCAGTATTTT.

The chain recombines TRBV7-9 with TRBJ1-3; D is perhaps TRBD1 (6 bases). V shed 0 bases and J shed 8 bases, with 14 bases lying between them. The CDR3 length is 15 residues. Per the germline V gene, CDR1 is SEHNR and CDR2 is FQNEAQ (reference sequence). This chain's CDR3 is CASSLAPLAGDTIYF. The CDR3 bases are TGTGCCAGCAGCTTAGCCCCCCTGGCAGGGGACACCATATATTTT. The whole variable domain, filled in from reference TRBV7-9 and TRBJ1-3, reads DTGVSQNPRHKITKRGQNVTFRCDPISEHNRLYWYRQTLGQGPEFLTYFQNEAQLEKSRLLSDRFSAERPKGSFSTLEIQRTEQGDSAMYLCASSLAPLAGDTIYFGEGSWLTVV.

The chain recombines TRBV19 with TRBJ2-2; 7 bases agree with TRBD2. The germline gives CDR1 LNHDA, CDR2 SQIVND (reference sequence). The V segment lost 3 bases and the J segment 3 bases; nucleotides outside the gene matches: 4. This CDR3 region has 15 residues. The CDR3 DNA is TGTGCCAGTAGTATTCGCGGGAGTGACACCGGGGAGCTGTTTTTT. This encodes CASSIRGSDTGELFF.

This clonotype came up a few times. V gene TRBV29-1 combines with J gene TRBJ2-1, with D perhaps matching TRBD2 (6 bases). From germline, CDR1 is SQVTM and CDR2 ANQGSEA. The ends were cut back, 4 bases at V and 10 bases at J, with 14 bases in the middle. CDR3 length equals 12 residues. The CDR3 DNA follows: TGCAGCGTTGCGGGACTGACGTCGGAGCAGTTCTTC. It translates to CSVAGLTSEQFF.

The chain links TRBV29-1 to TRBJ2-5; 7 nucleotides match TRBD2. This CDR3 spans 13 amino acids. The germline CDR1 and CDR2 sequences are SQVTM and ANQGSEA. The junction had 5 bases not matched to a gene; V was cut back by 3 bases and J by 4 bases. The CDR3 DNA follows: TGCAGCGTTGAGTCGCGGGAGCGAGAGACCCAGTACTTC. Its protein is CSVESRERETQYF.

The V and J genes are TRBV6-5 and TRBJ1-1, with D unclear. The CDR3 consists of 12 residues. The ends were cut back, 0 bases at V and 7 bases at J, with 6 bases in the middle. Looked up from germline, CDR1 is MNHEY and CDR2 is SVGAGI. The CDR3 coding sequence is TGTGCCAGCAGTTACTCCCGGAATGAAGCTTTCTTT. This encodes CASSYSRNEAFF.

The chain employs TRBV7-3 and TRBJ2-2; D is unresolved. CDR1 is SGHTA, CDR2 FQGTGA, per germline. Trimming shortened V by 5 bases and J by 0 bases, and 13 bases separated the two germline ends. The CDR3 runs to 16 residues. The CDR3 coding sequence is TGTGCCAGCAGCCCGTTTTCGGTATCGAACACCGGGGAGCTGTTTTTT. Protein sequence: CASSPFSVSNTGELFF.

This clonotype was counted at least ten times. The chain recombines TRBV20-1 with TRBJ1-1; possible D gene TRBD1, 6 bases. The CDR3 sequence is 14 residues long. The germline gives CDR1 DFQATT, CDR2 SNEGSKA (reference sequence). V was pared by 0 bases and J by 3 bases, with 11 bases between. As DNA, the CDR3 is TGCAGTGCTAGAGAGCAGGGGATACACACTGAAGCTTTCTTT. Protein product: CSAREQGIHTEAFF.

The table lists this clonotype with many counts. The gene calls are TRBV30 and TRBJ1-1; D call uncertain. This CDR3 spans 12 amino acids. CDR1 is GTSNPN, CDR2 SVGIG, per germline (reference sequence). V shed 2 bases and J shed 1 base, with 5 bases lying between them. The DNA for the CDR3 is TGTGCCTGGAGTAGTTGGAACACTGAAGCTTTCTTT. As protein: CAWSSWNTEAFF. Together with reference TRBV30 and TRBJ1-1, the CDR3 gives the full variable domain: SQTIHQWPATLVQPVGSPLSLECTVEGTSNPNLYWYRQAAGRGLQLLFYSVGIGQISSEVPQNLSASRPQDRQFILSSKKLLLSDSGFYLCAWSSWNTEAFFGQGTRLTVV.

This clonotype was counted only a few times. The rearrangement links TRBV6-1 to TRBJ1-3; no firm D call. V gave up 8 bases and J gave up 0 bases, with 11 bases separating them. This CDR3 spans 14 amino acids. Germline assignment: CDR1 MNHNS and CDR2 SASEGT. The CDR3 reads CASFDIHSGNTIYF. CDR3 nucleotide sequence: TGTGCCAGCTTCGACATTCACTCTGGAAACACCATATATTTT.

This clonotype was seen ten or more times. The CDR3 nucleotides are TGTGCCAGCAGTTCAAGCGGGAGAGGCACCGGGGAGCTGTTTTTT. This sequence encodes CASSSSGRGTGELFF. The chain links TRBV6-2 or TRBV6-3 to TRBJ2-2, with 8 bases lining up with TRBD2. CDR3 length equals 15 residues. CDR1 is MNHEY and CDR2 is SVGEGT in the germline V gene. Trimming at V came to 4 bases and at J to 4 bases, leaving 5 bases not matched to a gene.

Here the CDR3 DNA reads TGTGCCTGGAGTGCCAAAAGCGATCAGCCCCAGCATTTT. It encodes CAWSAKSDQPQHF. This sequence joins TRBV30 and TRBJ1-5; D gene uncertain. The germline gives CDR1 GTSNPN, CDR2 SVGIG (reference sequence). V dropped 1 base and J dropped 5 bases, with 9 bases sitting between them. There are 13 residues in the CDR3.